The next 27 T cell receptor beta chains were all read from a single sample in a study of monozygotic twins with inflammatory bowel disease. TCRdb reprocessed the 5' RACE reads and reports one entry per CDR3 protein, with no DNA. This sample's clone table lists some 100,000 distinct CDR3 sequences. The sample comprised blood. The receptors were sampled from a human donor with ulcerative colitis or Crohn's disease, or a healthy co-twin of an affected twin (not recorded which).

J is TRBJ1-1 and V is TRBV9; TCRdb names TRBD1, which stays unverified in the absence of DNA. CDR3 length: 16 residues. Germline V lookup: CDR1 SGDLS, CDR2 YYNGEE. CDR3 protein: CASSWITGVENTEAFF. The full variable domain, rest sourced from reference TRBV9 and TRBJ1-1, is DSGVTQTPKHLITATGQRVTLRCSPRSGDLSVYWYQQSLDQGLQFLIQYYNGEERAKGNILERFSAQQFPDLHSELNLSSLELGDSALYFCASSWITGVENTEAFFGQGTRLTVV.

The chain recombines TRBV10-2 with TRBJ1-2. Germline-derived CDR1 and CDR2 are WSHSY and SAAADI. The CDR3 spans 12 residues. CDR3 amino acids: CASSESSYGYTF.

The rearrangement links TRBV7-2 to TRBJ2-3; TCRdb designates TRBD2, a call that cannot be tested without DNA. Germline V gene data show CDR1 as SGHTA and CDR2 as FQGNSA. The CDR3 is made up of 17 amino acids. This CDR3 is CASSRTSSGGDTDTQYF.

This chain uses TRBV18 with TRBJ2-1; TCRdb designates TRBD1, a call that cannot be tested without DNA. The germline gives CDR1 KGHSH, CDR2 LQKENI. This CDR3 is 14 amino acids long. The CDR3 spells CASSQRTVYNEQFF.

CDR3 in amino acids: CASSLALRGRWNTEAFF. This rearrangement joins TRBV7-6 to TRBJ1-1; TCRdb lists TRBD1, though no DNA is available to test this call. This CDR3 region has 17 residues. CDR1 is SGHVS and CDR2 is FNYEAQ in the germline V gene.

The chain has TRBV3-1 and TRBJ2-5; TCRdb calls TRBD1, which cannot be checked without DNA. The CDR3 has 14 amino acids. Germline values: CDR1 LGHDT, CDR2 YNNKEL (reference sequence). This CDR3 is CASSQEGGQETQYF.

The V call is TRBV7-7, the J call TRBJ2-7; TCRdb reports TRBD1, a call that lacks DNA to check it against. The V gene's germline CDR1 is SSHAT and CDR2 FNYEAQ (reference sequence). The CDR3 consists of 15 residues. CDR3 residues: CASSLNQGSTYEQYF.

J is TRBJ1-3 and V is TRBV5-5; TCRdb picks TRBD1, but there is no DNA to check that call. CDR3 length equals 13 residues. Germline CDR1 reads SGHKS; CDR2 reads YYEKEE (reference sequence). CDR3 residues: CASRRDTGNTIYF.

The chain carries TRBV27 and TRBJ2-7; the TCRdb D gene call, TRBD2, has no DNA to confirm it. Germline V lookup: CDR1 MNHEY, CDR2 SMNVEV (reference sequence). CDR3 length: 15 amino acids. The CDR3 region is CASRPSTDKPYEQYF.

This chain uses TRBV7-2 with TRBJ2-5. CDR3 length: 13 amino acids. In germline, CDR1 is SGHTA, CDR2 FQGNSA. CDR3 sequence reads: CASRPPTEETQYF.

The rearrangement links TRBV19 to TRBJ1-5; TCRdb proposes TRBD1, but this gene call is untestable without DNA. The CDR3 contains 15 residues. Germline lookup yields CDR1 LNHDA and CDR2 SQIVND (reference sequence). CDR3 loop: CASHSGVLSNQPQHF.

The chain joins TRBV5-1 to TRBJ1-3; TCRdb's D call of TRBD1 is untestable without DNA. Per the germline V gene, CDR1 is SGHRS and CDR2 is YFSETQ. The CDR3 contains 17 residues. The CDR3 loop is CASSSNPPGGVGNTIYF.

This chain connects TRBV20-1 to TRBJ1-4; TCRdb selects TRBD1, and the lack of DNA leaves this call unchecked. The CDR3 length is 15 residues. Germline V gene lookup returns CDR1 DFQATT and CDR2 SNEGSKA (reference sequence). The CDR3 sequence is CSAKVSPATNEKLFF.

The chain couples TRBV9 to TRBJ2-1; TCRdb gives TRBD1 as the D gene, but with no DNA this cannot be confirmed. This CDR3 has 17 residues. Germline assignment: CDR1 SGDLS and CDR2 YYNGEE. CDR3 amino acids: CASSIAMVSGIWNEQFF.

The rearrangement uses TRBV5-6 and TRBJ1-6. CDR1 SGHDT and CDR2 YYEEEE come from the germline V gene. CDR3 size: 16 residues. CDR3 amino acids: CASSSRGDYRNSPLHF.

The chain couples TRBV20-1 to TRBJ2-1; TCRdb picks TRBD2, but there is no DNA to check that call. The germline gives CDR1 DFQATT, CDR2 SNEGSKA (reference sequence). This CDR3 region has 15 residues. The CDR3: CSAITGRELGNEQFF.

The chain couples TRBV11-3 to TRBJ2-7; without DNA, the TCRdb call of TRBD2 cannot be checked. CDR1 SGHNT and CDR2 YENEEA come from the germline V gene. The CDR3 is 15 residues long. CDR3 sequence reads: CASSLDLAGTYEQYF.

The gene calls are TRBV5-1 and TRBJ2-2; TCRdb's assignment of TRBD1 cannot be checked, as there is no DNA. CDR1 and CDR2 (germline): SGHRS, YFSETQ. The CDR3 runs to 15 residues. CDR3: CASSFDRAQTGELFF. Looking up the rest from reference TRBV5-1 and TRBJ2-2 gives the full variable domain: KAGVTQTPRYLIKTRGQQVTLSCSPISGHRSVSWYQQTPGQGLQFLFEYFSETQRNKGNFPGRFSGRQFSNSRSEMNVSTLELGDSALYLCASSFDRAQTGELFFGEGSRLTVL.

V and J are TRBV7-3 and TRBJ2-2; with no DNA, the TCRdb D assignment of TRBD2 cannot be verified. The germline V gene has CDR1 SGHTA and CDR2 FQGTGA. The length of the CDR3 is 17 residues. CDR3 residues: CASSPYPRTSWAGELFF.

The rearrangement uses TRBV5-1 and TRBJ1-5; TCRdb lists TRBD1, though no DNA is available to test this call. The CDR3 consists of 14 residues. Germline V gene sequence: CDR1 SGHRS, CDR2 YFSETQ. The CDR3 loop reads CASSPGTENQPQHF.

V and J are TRBV6-5 and TRBJ1-2. Germline V gene lookup returns CDR1 MNHEY and CDR2 SVGAGI. The CDR3 has 13 amino acids. The CDR3 spells CASSYASAYGYTF.

This rearrangement joins TRBV7-2 to TRBJ2-2; TCRdb gives TRBD2 as the D gene, but with no DNA this cannot be confirmed. The CDR3 length is 17 residues. CDR1 SGHTA and CDR2 FQGNSA come from the germline V gene. The CDR3 loop is CASSRTSGRAQTGELFF.

This chain uses TRBV30 with TRBJ1-3. This CDR3 contains 13 residues. Germline V gene lookup returns CDR1 GTSNPN and CDR2 SVGIG (reference sequence). CDR3 sequence: CAWSPESGNTMYF.

This sequence joins TRBV27 and TRBJ2-5; TCRdb names TRBD1, which stays unverified in the absence of DNA. Germline V CDR1 and CDR2: MNHEY, SMNVEV (reference sequence). The CDR3 sequence is 11 residues long. The CDR3 is CASGRRETQYF.

The rearrangement joins TRBV7-2 to TRBJ2-5; the D gene TCRdb calls, TRBD2, cannot be checked with no DNA. CDR3 length: 20 residues. Germline V gives CDR1 SGHTA, CDR2 FQGNSA. CDR3 residues: CASSLALASGRARRGETQYF.

The chain joins TRBV7-9 to TRBJ2-7. The CDR3 contains 16 residues. Per the germline V gene, CDR1 is SEHNR and CDR2 is FQNEAQ (reference sequence). The CDR3 loop is CASSLDRGQGPYEQYF.

The chain carries TRBV25-1 and TRBJ2-3. This CDR3 comprises 13 residues. CDR1 is MGHDK and CDR2 is SYGVNS in the germline V gene. The chain's CDR3 is CASSEFSGETQYF.